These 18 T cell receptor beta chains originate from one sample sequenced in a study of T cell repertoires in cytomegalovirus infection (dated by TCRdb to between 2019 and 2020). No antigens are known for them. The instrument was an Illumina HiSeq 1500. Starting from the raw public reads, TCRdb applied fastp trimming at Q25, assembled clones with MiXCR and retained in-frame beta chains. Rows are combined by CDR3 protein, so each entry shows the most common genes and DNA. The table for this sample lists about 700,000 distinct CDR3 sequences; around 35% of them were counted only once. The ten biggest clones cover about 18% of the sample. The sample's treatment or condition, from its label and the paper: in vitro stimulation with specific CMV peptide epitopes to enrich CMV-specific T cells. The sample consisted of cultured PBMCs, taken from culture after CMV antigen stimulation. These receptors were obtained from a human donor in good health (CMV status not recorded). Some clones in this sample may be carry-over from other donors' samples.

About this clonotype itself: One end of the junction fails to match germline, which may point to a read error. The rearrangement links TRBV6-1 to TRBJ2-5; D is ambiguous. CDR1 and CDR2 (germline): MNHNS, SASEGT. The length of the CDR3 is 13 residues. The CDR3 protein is CAISEAFLETQYF. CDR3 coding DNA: TGTGCCATCAGTGAAGCGTTTCTGGAGACCCAGTACTTC.

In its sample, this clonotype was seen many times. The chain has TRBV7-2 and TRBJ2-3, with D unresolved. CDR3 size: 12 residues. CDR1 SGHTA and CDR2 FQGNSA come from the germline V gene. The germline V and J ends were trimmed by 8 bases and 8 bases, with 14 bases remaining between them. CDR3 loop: CASRPRSGTQYF. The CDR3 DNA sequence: TGTGCCAGCCGCCCACGTAGTGGTACGCAGTATTTT. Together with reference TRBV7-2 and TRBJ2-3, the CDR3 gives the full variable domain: GAGVSQSPSNKVTEKGKDVELRCDPISGHTALYWYRQSLGQGLEFLIYFQGNSAPDKSGLPSDRFSAERTGGSVSTLTIQRTQQEDSAVYLCASRPRSGTQYFGPGTRLTVL.

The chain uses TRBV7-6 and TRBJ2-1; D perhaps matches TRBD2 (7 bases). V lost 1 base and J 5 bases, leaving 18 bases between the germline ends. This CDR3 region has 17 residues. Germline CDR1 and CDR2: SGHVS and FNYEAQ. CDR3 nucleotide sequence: TGTGCCAGCAGCTTAGGACTCGCGGGGGCCGGGGACAATGAGCAGTTCTTC. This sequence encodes CASSLGLAGAGDNEQFF.

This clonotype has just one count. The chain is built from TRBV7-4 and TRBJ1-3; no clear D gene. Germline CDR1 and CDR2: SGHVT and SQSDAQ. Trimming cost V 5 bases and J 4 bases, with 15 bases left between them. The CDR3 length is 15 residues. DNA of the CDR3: TGTGCCAGCAGCACTCCGAGGGATTCCGGAAACACCATATATTTT. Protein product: CASSTPRDSGNTIYF.

The CDR3 loop reads CASSLRPPRAGELFF. As DNA, the CDR3 is TGTGCCAGCAGTCTCCGACCCCCCCGGGCCGGGGAGCTGTTTTTT. The J gene is TRBJ2-2, the V gene TRBV28; no clear D gene. CDR1 and CDR2 (germline): MDHEN, SYDVKM. The CDR3 totals 15 residues. V shed 5 bases and J shed 6 bases, with 16 bases lying between them.

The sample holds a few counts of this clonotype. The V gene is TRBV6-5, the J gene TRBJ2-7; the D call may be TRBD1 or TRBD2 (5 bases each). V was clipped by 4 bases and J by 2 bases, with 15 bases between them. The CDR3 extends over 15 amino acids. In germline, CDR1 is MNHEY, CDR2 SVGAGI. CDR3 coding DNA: TGTGCCAGCAGTTGGACCGGGACCGCTGCCTACGAGCAGTACTTC. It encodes CASSWTGTAAYEQYF.

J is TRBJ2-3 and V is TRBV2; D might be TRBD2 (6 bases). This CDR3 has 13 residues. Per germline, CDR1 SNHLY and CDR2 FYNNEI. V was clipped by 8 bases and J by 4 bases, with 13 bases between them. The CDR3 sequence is CASGRESSDTQYF. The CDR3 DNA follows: TGTGCCAGCGGCCGGGAGTCCTCAGATACGCAGTATTTT.

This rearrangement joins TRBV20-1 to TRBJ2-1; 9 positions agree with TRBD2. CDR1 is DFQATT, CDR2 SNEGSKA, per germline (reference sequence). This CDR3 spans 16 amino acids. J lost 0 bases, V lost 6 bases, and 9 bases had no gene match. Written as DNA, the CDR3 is TGCAGTGCCGCGGGGGGGGGGTCCCTCTCCTACAATGAGCAGTTCTTC. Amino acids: CSAAGGGSLSYNEQFF.

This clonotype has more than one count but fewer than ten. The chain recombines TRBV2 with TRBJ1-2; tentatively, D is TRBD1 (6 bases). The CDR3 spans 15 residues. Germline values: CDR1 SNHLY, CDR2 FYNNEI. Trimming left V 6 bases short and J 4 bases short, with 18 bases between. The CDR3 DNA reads TGTGCCAGCAGCGCGGACAGCGTTTCGGTCTATGGCTACACCTTC. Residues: CASSADSVSVYGYTF.

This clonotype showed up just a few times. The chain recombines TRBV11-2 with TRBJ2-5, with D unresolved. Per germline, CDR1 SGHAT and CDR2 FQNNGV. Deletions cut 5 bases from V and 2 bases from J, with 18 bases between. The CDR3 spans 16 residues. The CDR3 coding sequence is TGTGCCAGCAGCCGCCCTCCCTGGCAACCACAAGAGACCCAGTACTTC. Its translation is CASSRPPWQPQETQYF. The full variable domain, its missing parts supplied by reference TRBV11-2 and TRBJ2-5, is EAGVAQSPRYKIIEKRQSVAFWCNPISGHATLYWYQQILGQGPKLLIQFQNNGVVDDSQLPKDRFSAERLKGVDSTLKIQPAKLEDSAVYLCASSRPPWQPQETQYFGPGTRLLVL.

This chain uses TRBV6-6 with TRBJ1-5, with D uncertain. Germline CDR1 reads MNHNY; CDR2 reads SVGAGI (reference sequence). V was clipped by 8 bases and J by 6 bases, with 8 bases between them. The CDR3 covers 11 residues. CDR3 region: CASRMSQPQHF. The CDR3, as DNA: TGTGCCAGCCGAATGTCTCAGCCCCAGCATTTT.

The CDR3 is CASSQGLAASSVDKETQYF. As DNA, the CDR3 is TGCGCCAGCAGCCAAGGACTAGCAGCTAGCAGCGTGGATAAAGAGACCCAGTACTTC. The gene calls are TRBV4-1 and TRBJ2-5; TRBD2 aligns across 7 bases. The CDR3 is 19 amino acids. The germline CDR1 and CDR2 sequences are MGHRA and YSYEKL. With 1 base clipped from V and 3 bases from J, the junction kept 17 bases outside the gene matches.

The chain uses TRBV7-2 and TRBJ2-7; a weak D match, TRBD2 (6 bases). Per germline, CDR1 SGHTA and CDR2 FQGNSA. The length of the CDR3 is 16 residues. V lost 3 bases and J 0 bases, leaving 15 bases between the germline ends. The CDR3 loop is CASSLRGGEYSYEQYF. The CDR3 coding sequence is TGTGCCAGCAGCTTGAGAGGAGGGGAGTACTCCTACGAGCAGTACTTC.

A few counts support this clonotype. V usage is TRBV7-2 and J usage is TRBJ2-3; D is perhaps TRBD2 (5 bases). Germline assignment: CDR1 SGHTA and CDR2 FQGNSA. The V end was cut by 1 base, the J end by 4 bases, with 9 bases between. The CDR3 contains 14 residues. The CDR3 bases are TGTGCCAGCAGCTTAGAGAACGGGGCAGATACGCAGTATTTT. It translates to CASSLENGADTQYF.

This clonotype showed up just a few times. Written as DNA, the CDR3 is TGTGCCAGCAGGCCGGTGGACGAGCAGTTCTTC. This encodes CASRPVDEQFF. V is TRBV7-9 and J is TRBJ2-1; D not resolved. The CDR3 has 11 amino acids. Trimming removed 6 bases from V and 10 bases from J, with 10 bases in between. Germline assignment: CDR1 SEHNR and CDR2 FQNEAQ (reference sequence).

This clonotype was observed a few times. CDR3 bases: TGTGCCAGTAGGCTACAGGGGATCAACTATGGCTACACCTTC. Protein sequence: CASRLQGINYGYTF. The rearrangement uses TRBV19 and TRBJ1-2, with 7 bases that match TRBD1. Germline V gene data show CDR1 as LNHDA and CDR2 as SQIVND (reference sequence). Trimming at V came to 6 bases and at J to 2 bases, leaving 6 bases not matched to a gene. This CDR3 is 14 amino acids long.

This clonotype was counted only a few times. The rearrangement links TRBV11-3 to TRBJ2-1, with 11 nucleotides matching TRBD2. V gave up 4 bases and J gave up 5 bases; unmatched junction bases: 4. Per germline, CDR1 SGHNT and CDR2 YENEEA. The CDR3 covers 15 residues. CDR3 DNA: TGTGCCAGCAGCTCGGGGACTAGCGGAAACAATGAGCAGTTCTTC. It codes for CASSSGTSGNNEQFF.

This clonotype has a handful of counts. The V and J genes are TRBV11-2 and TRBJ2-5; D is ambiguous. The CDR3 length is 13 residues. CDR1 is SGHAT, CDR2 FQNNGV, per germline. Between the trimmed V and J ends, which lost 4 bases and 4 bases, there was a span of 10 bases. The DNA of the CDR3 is TGTGCCAGCAGCTCGGCACTTTTAGAGACCCAGTACTTC. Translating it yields CASSSALLETQYF.